Following are 8 T cell receptor beta chains from one sample sequenced in a study of CD8 T cells in ankylosing spondylitis. MiXCR, run by TCRdb on the 5' RACE reads, gives a single entry per CDR3 protein. The sample holds approximately 220,000 distinct CDR3 sequences; roughly 10% are singletons and the top ten take over 20%. The sequencing input was blood, either unsorted or a sorted T cell fraction (not recorded which). These receptors came from a male donor with ankylosing spondylitis or in good health (not recorded which).

This clonotype was observed many times. The chain couples TRBV6-4 to TRBJ2-3; 10 positions match TRBD2. Germline V CDR1 and CDR2: MRHNA, SNTAGT. Germline trimming cut 8 bases from V and 4 bases from J; bases unmatched to any gene: 6. CDR3 size: 14 residues. The CDR3 DNA reads as TGTGCCAGCTCTGAGAGCGGGGGGGCAGATACGCAGTATTTT. This codes for CASSESGGADTQYF.

This clonotype was seen repeatedly, ten times or more. The CDR3: CASSLRLAGAYTGELFF. The CDR3 DNA follows: TGTGCCAGCAGTCTCCGACTAGCGGGGGCTTACACCGGGGAGCTGTTTTTT. The chain is built from TRBV27 and TRBJ2-2; 12 positions match TRBD2. CDR3 length: 17 amino acids. Germline CDR1 is MNHEY and CDR2 is SMNVEV (reference sequence). J lost 3 bases, V lost 5 bases, and 7 bases had no gene match.

V usage is TRBV7-9 and J usage is TRBJ2-7; D tentatively fits TRBD1 or TRBD2 (5 bases each). The CDR3 is 14 residues long. CDR1 is SEHNR, CDR2 FQNEAQ, per germline (reference sequence). The ends were cut back, 4 bases at V and 2 bases at J, with 12 bases in the middle. This CDR3 reads CASSYPGPAYEQYF. DNA of the CDR3: TGTGCCAGCAGCTACCCGGGACCAGCCTACGAGCAGTACTTC.

In this sample, this clonotype turned up many times. The chain recombines TRBV5-6 with TRBJ2-7; D tentatively reads TRBD1 or TRBD2 (5 bases each). Deletions cut 4 bases from V and 1 base from J, with 15 bases between. The CDR3 is 15 residues long. Germline V gene sequence: CDR1 SGHDT, CDR2 YYEEEE. DNA for the CDR3: TGTGCCAGCAGCGGACTGGGGACGGAATCCTACGAGCAGTACTTC. It yields the protein CASSGLGTESYEQYF.

This clonotype was counted many times. The rearrangement uses TRBV6-5 and TRBJ1-5, with D perhaps TRBD1 (6 bases). The CDR3 loop spans 15 amino acids. The V end was cut by 4 bases, the J end by 4 bases, with 14 bases between. Germline CDR1 MNHEY, CDR2 SVGAGI. This CDR3 is CASSSRQGQNQPQHF. Here the CDR3 DNA reads TGTGCCAGCAGTTCCAGGCAGGGGCAGAATCAGCCCCAGCATTTT.

The chain uses TRBV7-2 and TRBJ1-5; D ambiguous. The length of the CDR3 is 14 residues. V dropped 5 bases and J dropped 0 bases, with 8 bases sitting between them. CDR1 SGHTA and CDR2 FQGNSA come from the germline V gene. CDR3 nucleotide sequence: TGTGCCAGCAGCCCGGATTATAGCAATCAGCCCCAGCATTTT. This translates into CASSPDYSNQPQHF.

This clonotype occurred many times. The chain recombines TRBV6-4 with TRBJ2-2; 7 positions match TRBD1. The germline gives CDR1 MRHNA, CDR2 SNTAGT. V dropped 3 bases and J dropped 4; count of bases not matched to a gene: 8. This CDR3 contains 16 residues. CDR3 sequence reads: CASSEIMAGGTGELFF. CDR3 DNA: TGTGCCAGCAGTGAAATCATGGCAGGGGGCACCGGGGAGCTGTTTTTT.

This clonotype was detected ten times or more. The J gene is TRBJ2-5, the V gene TRBV7-2, with 9 bases identical to TRBD1. The CDR3 loop spans 15 amino acids. Germline CDR1 reads SGHTA; CDR2 reads FQGNSA. V was pared by 1 base and J by 2 bases, with 2 bases of the junction left unmatched. Here the CDR3 reads CASSLGDREQETQYF. For the CDR3, the DNA is TGTGCCAGCAGCTTAGGGGACAGGGAACAAGAGACCCAGTACTTC.